Listed below are T cell receptor beta chains from one sample, sequenced in a study of blood T cell repertoires in COVID-19. Repertoires were generated with immunoSEQ multiplex PCR, while TCRdb's copy carries only in-frame clones and drops some. The sample records a few hundred thousand clones, roughly 85% being singletons. The sample was peripheral blood. Receptors were obtained from a woman aged 70-85 years with COVID-19, enrolled during active disease. Both conserved end residues are part of each CDR3. The order of the fields is clone size, J gene, V gene, D gene, CDR3 DNA, CDR3 protein. D genes are given only for firm matches. Expanded clones get a size class; other rows say once, few or many, or leave the size out.

>NA|TRBJ2-1|TRBV9|TRBD2
TGTGCCAGCACCGCGGGAGGGAGAGGAAATGAGCAGTTCTTC
CASTAGGRGNEQFF
>NA|TRBJ1-2|TRBV20-1|NA
TGCAGTGCTAGAGTCCCGTATGGCTACACCTTC
CSARVPYGYTF
>NA|TRBJ1-2|TRBV6-2/TRBV6-3|NA
TGTGCCAGCAGTCACTTTCAGGGGAGCTATGGCTACACCTTC
CASSHFQGSYGYTF
>once|TRBJ2-7|TRBV6-2/TRBV6-3|NA
TGTGCCAGCAGTTACCCATCTCCCCGGGAGCAGTACTTC
CASSYPSPREQYF
>NA|TRBJ2-1|TRBV7-8|TRBD2
TGTGCCAGCAGCCCTCTAGCGGGAGTAACCAATGAGCAGTTCTTC
CASSPLAGVTNEQFF
>once|TRBJ1-1|TRBV3-1/TRBV3-2|NA
TGTGCCAGCAGCCAGGCGGCCATGAACACTGAAGCTTTCTTT
CASSQAAMNTEAFF
>NA|TRBJ1-2|TRBV6-1|NA
TGTGCCAGCAGTGAAGCGCTCCAGCAGGGCTATGGCTACACCTTC
CASSEALQQGYGYTF
>NA|TRBJ2-1|TRBV14|NA
TGTGCCAGCAGCCAATCAAGGGGGGGGCGGAAGTTCTTC
CASSQSRGGRKFF
>few|TRBJ1-4|TRBV29-1|NA
TGCAGCGTTGGTCTCGGTGAAAAACTGTTTTTT
CSVGLGEKLFF
>NA|TRBJ1-3|TRBV18|NA
TGTGCCAGCTCACCCCCGCAGGGCACTGGAAACACCATATATTTT
CASSPPQGTGNTIYF
>NA|TRBJ1-1|TRBV5-6|NA
TGTGCCAGCAGCTTCCCAGGGTCAGTTAATGAAGCTTTCTTT
CASSFPGSVNEAFF
>NA|TRBJ1-1|TRBV18|TRBD1
TGTGCCAGCTCACTGACAGGGGTGAACACTGAAGCTTTCTTT
CASSLTGVNTEAFF
>once|TRBJ1-5|TRBV10-3|TRBD1
TGTGCCATCAGTCCTACAGGGGGCTTAGGGCAGCCCCAGCATTTT
CAISPTGGLGQPQHF
>NA|TRBJ1-4|TRBV18|TRBD1
TGTGCCAGCTCACCAAACAGGGGGAGAGAAAAACTGTTTTTT
CASSPNRGREKLFF
>NA|TRBJ1-5|TRBV3-1/TRBV3-2|TRBD1
TGTGCCAGCAGCCAAGAACACAGGGGCGATCAGCCCCAGCATTTT
CASSQEHRGDQPQHF
>few|TRBJ2-1|TRBV7-3|NA
TGTGCCAGCAGCCCTCAGGGGGGATCCTACAATGAGCAGTTCTTC
CASSPQGGSYNEQFF
>NA|TRBJ1-2|TRBV24-1|NA
TGTGCCACCAGTGCAGGGTCCCCGTATGGCTACACCTTC
CATSAGSPYGYTF
>NA|TRBJ2-1|TRBV30|TRBD2
TGTGCCTGGAGTCCACTAGCGGAGGGGGGTAATGAGCAGTTCTTC
CAWSPLAEGGNEQFF
>NA|TRBJ2-5|TRBV24-1|TRBD2
TGTGCCACCAGCGCGGGAGGGACCGCGGAGACCCAGTACTTC
CATSAGGTAETQYF
>NA|TRBJ2-3|TRBV19|TRBD2
TGTGCCAGTAGTATAGACCGGACTAGCGGAAGCACAGATACGCAGTATTTT
CASSIDRTSGSTDTQYF
>NA|TRBJ2-1|TRBV4-3|TRBD2
TGCGCCAGCAGCCGGGGACTAGCGGGAGCAGCCTACAATGAGCAGTTCTTC
CASSRGLAGAAYNEQFF
>NA|TRBJ2-7|TRBV25-1|NA
TGTGCCAGCAGTGAACGGGCTAGCTTTCCCTACGAGCAGTACTTC
CASSERASFPYEQYF
>once|TRBJ2-3|TRBV11-2|NA
TGTGCCAGCAGCTTAGACCCGAGCTCCTCGGCGCAGTATTTT
CASSLDPSSSAQYF
>NA|TRBJ1-6|TRBV27|TRBD1
TGTGCCAGCAGTTTAATAGGGACAGGGGCGCCAAATTCACCCCTCCACTTT
CASSLIGTGAPNSPLHF
>NA|TRBJ2-7|TRBV9|NA
TGTGCCAGCAGCGCCCAAACGCTTAGCGAGCAGTACTTC
CASSAQTLSEQYF
>NA|TRBJ2-3|TRBV21-1|NA
TGTGCCAGCAGCTCCCGACTAGCGGGGGCCCCCAGCACAGATACGCAGTATTTT
CASSSRLAGAPSTDTQYF
>NA|TRBJ1-1|TRBV7-8|NA
TGTGCCAGCAGCTCGAGACAGACCATGAACGCTGAAGCTTTCTTT
CASSSRQTMNAEAFF
>NA|TRBJ1-2|TRBV7-8|TRBD1
TGTGCCAGCAGCTCAACCATGATTGTGGACAGGACATACACCTTC
CASSSTMIVDRTYTF
>NA|TRBJ1-1|TRBV6-6|NA
TGTGCCAGCAACTTCCTCTCTGAAGCTTTCTTT
CASNFLSEAFF
>NA|TRBJ1-6|TRBV24-1|NA
TGTGCCACCAGTGACGAGACGGGTTCACCCCTCCACTTT
CATSDETGSPLHF
>NA|TRBJ2-3|TRBV4-3|TRBD1
TGCGCCAGCAGCCTGACAGGGGCCCTCACAGATACGCAGTATTTT
CASSLTGALTDTQYF
>NA|TRBJ1-2|TRBV6-5|TRBD1
TGTGCCAGCAGTTACTCAGACAGGGGCGGGGGCTACACCTTC
CASSYSDRGGGYTF
>NA|TRBJ2-3|TRBV10-3|TRBD2
TGTGCCATCAGTGAGTCAGCGGGACTCGGGGTCCCAGATACGCAGTATTTT
CAISESAGLGVPDTQYF
>NA|TRBJ2-7|TRBV11-3|NA
TGTGCCAGCAGCTTAGTCAGGGGTCCGCACGAGCAGTACTTC
CASSLVRGPHEQYF
>NA|TRBJ2-3|TRBV19|TRBD1
TGTGCCAGTAGTCGGACAGGGTCAGATACGCAGTATTTT
CASSRTGSDTQYF
>NA|TRBJ1-2|TRBV11-1|TRBD1
TGTGCCAGCAGCCCGAGGACAGGGTGGGCCTTTGGCTACACCTTC
CASSPRTGWAFGYTF
>NA|TRBJ1-5|TRBV6-1|NA
TGTGCCAGCAGTGTCCTCAGGGCCGAGAGCAATCAGCCCCAGCATTTT
CASSVLRAESNQPQHF
>NA|TRBJ1-1|TRBV19|NA
TGTGCCAGTAGTATAGCGGATGGCGGCATTGAAGCTTTCTTT
CASSIADGGIEAFF
>once|TRBJ2-3|TRBV4-1|NA
TGCGCCAGCAGCCAAGATCTGGGCGGGGTCCGCACAGATACGCAGTATTTT
CASSQDLGGVRTDTQYF
>NA|TRBJ2-1|TRBV5-8|NA
TGTGCCAGCAGCTTGTACCGACTAGAAGCGGACAATGAGCAGTTCTTC
CASSLYRLEADNEQFF
>NA|TRBJ2-1|TRBV7-3|NA
TGTGCCAGCAGCCCCACCCTGTTGGGAGGGGGATACAATGAGCAGTTCTTC
CASSPTLLGGGYNEQFF
>NA|TRBJ1-5|TRBV2|NA
TGTGCCAGCAGTGAGAGGCGACAGGCTTATCAGCCCCAGCATTTT
CASSERRQAYQPQHF
>NA|TRBJ2-1|TRBV6-1|TRBD2
TGTGCCAGCAGTGCCTCTAGCGGGCCCCGACCGGGCAATGAGCAGTTCTTC
CASSASSGPRPGNEQFF
>NA|TRBJ2-5|TRBV9|NA
TGTGCCAGCAGCGTAGTAACCGGGGGAGGAGAGACCCAGTACTTC
CASSVVTGGGETQYF
>once|TRBJ2-7|TRBV7-2|TRBD1
TGTGCCAGCAGCTTAGTTGGGACAGACGGCGAGCAGTACTTC
CASSLVGTDGEQYF
>NA|TRBJ2-1|TRBV7-3|TRBD2
TGTGCCAGCAGCTCCGGGACTAACAATGAGCAGTTCTTC
CASSSGTNNEQFF
>NA|TRBJ1-2|TRBV29-1|NA
TGCAGCGTTGTATTGTCCGAGGCAGGGCGACGGGGCTACACCTTC
CSVVLSEAGRRGYTF
>once|TRBJ1-1|TRBV5-4|TRBD1
TGTGCCAGCAGCCAGAACAGGGGGAACACTGAAGCTTTCTTT
CASSQNRGNTEAFF
>NA|TRBJ1-6|TRBV25-1|TRBD1
TGTGCCAGCAGTGAGACTAGGACAGGGGGCCGTTCACCCCTCCACTTT
CASSETRTGGRSPLHF
>NA|TRBJ1-3|TRBV19|NA
TGTGCCAGTAGTGAAAGCAGGGACTCTGGAAACACCATATATTTT
CASSESRDSGNTIYF
>NA|TRBJ1-1|TRBV7-2|NA
TGTGCCAGCAGCTTAGGCTCGGGGGAGCACACTGAAGCTTTCTTT
CASSLGSGEHTEAFF
>once|TRBJ1-1|TRBV28|NA
TGTGCCAGCAGTTTGCCAAACATGAACACTGAAGCTTTCTTT
CASSLPNMNTEAFF
>NA|TRBJ2-2|TRBV5-6|NA
TGTGCCAGCAGCTTGGTAGGGGCGTCGAACACCGGGGAGCTGTTTTTT
CASSLVGASNTGELFF
>NA|TRBJ2-3|TRBV4-3|TRBD2
TGCGCCAGCAGCCAAGATTGGGGGACTAGCGGGGGGAGTACAGATACGCAGTATTTT
CASSQDWGTSGGSTDTQYF
>once|TRBJ2-1|TRBV7-2|TRBD1
TGTGCCAGCAGCTTAGTTCAGGGGGTTAGTGAGCAGTTCTTC
CASSLVQGVSEQFF
>NA|TRBJ1-2|TRBV2|NA
TGTGCCAGCAGTGCACAGGCAAACTATGGCTACACCTTC
CASSAQANYGYTF
>NA|TRBJ2-5|TRBV4-2|TRBD2
TGTGCCAGCAGCCAAAGGGCTAGCGGGGGGCGGGGCCAAGAGACCCAGTACTTC
CASSQRASGGRGQETQYF
>few|TRBJ2-1|TRBV7-8|TRBD1
TGTGCCAGCAGCCCGGACAGGGTAAGAGAGCAGTTCTTC
CASSPDRVREQFF